Shown below are 26 T cell receptor beta chains from a single sample sequenced in a study of cytomegalovirus exposure and HLA in healthy donors. PCR was performed using 60 Vbeta and 13 Jbeta primers. Data came from immunoSEQ multiplex PCR; TCRdb stores just in-frame clones and leaves some out. Here the sample spans hundreds of thousands of clones, 77% being singletons. The source material was PBMCs. The receptors were sampled from a woman in her sixties in good health and CMV-seropositive.

The rearrangement joins TRBV5-1 to TRBJ2-3; 7 positions match TRBD2. With V trimmed by 0 bases and J by 6 bases, 10 bases remained unmatched. This CDR3 has 16 amino acids. Germline assignment: CDR1 SGHRS and CDR2 YFSETQ. The CDR3 sequence: CASSLEGGRAGDTQYF. CDR3 DNA: TGCGCCAGCAGCTTGGAGGGTGGGAGGGCCGGGGATACGCAGTATTTT.

This clone was found a few times. The genes are TRBV5-1 and TRBJ2-7; a possible D gene is TRBD2 (6 bases). CDR3 length equals 16 residues. V was pared by 3 bases and J by 0 bases, with 16 bases between. In germline, CDR1 is SGHRS, CDR2 YFSETQ. The CDR3 nucleotides read TGCGCCAGCAGCTGGGGGACTCCTAGGAGCTCCTACGAGCAGTACTTC. Translation: CASSWGTPRSSYEQYF.

In its sample, this clone was seen a few times. The V and J genes are TRBV6-6 and TRBJ1-3, with D hard to call. Germline CDR1 and CDR2: MNHNY and SVGAGI (reference sequence). The CDR3 loop spans 14 amino acids. The V end lost 1 base, the J end lost 4 bases, and 8 bases lay between the germline ends. The CDR3 nucleotides read TGTGCCAGCAGTTACTATCGGTCAGGAAACACCATATATTTT. Protein sequence: CASSYYRSGNTIYF.

The CDR3 DNA sequence: TGTGCCGGCAGCGCGGGACAGAGCAATCAGCCCCAGCATTTT. Its translation is CAGSAGQSNQPQHF. The J gene is TRBJ1-5, the V gene TRBV10-3, with 7 bases fitting TRBD1. Trimming took 11 bases from V and 1 from J; bases not matched to a gene: 8. CDR3 size: 14 residues. The germline V gene has CDR1 ENHRY and CDR2 SYGVKD.

The rearrangement joins TRBV2 to TRBJ1-1; 8 nucleotides align to TRBD1. In germline, CDR1 is SNHLY, CDR2 FYNNEI. The V gene end was trimmed by 4 bases and the J gene end by 5 bases; junction bases not matched to a gene: 6. The CDR3 is 14 residues long. The CDR3 sequence is CASSGTGMETEAFF. The CDR3 region has the DNA TGTGCCAGCAGTGGGACAGGGATGGAAACTGAAGCTTTCTTT.

The chain joins TRBV5-1 to TRBJ2-1; a possible D gene is TRBD2 (6 bases). The CDR3 has 15 amino acids. V was trimmed by 0 bases and J by 2 bases, leaving 9 bases between them. Germline CDR1 is SGHRS and CDR2 is YFSETQ. The chain's CDR3 is CASSLGGMAYNEQFF. DNA of the CDR3: TGCGCCAGCAGCTTGGGCGGGATGGCCTACAATGAGCAGTTCTTC.

The gene calls are TRBV30 and TRBJ2-4, with 7 bases aligning to TRBD2. Trimming took 3 bases from V and 3 from J; bases not matched to a gene: 8. Germline V gene sequence: CDR1 GTSNPN, CDR2 SVGIG (reference sequence). This CDR3 is built from 15 residues. CDR3 sequence: CAWRGGRESKNIQYF. The CDR3 DNA reads TGTGCCTGGAGAGGCGGGCGGGAGAGCAAAAACATTCAGTACTTC.

This chain connects TRBV7-6 to TRBJ2-5; weak D call: TRBD1 (5 bases). Trimming cost V 5 bases and J 2 bases, with 21 bases left between them. This CDR3 is 17 amino acids long. Germline V gene lookup returns CDR1 SGHVS and CDR2 FNYEAQ. The DNA for the CDR3 is TGTGCCAGCAGCCCCCTAGATCTTAGGACACTACAAGAGACCCAGTACTTC. This translates into CASSPLDLRTLQETQYF.

This clone was detected only once. The chain carries TRBV5-1 and TRBJ2-2; a possible D gene is TRBD1 (6 bases). Trimming pared 6 bases from V and 2 bases from J, leaving 11 bases between. This CDR3 is 14 amino acids long. From germline, CDR1 is SGHRS and CDR2 YFSETQ. As DNA, the CDR3 is TGCGCCAGCACCGGGACATACAACACCGGGGAGCTGTTTTTT. This encodes CASTGTYNTGELFF.

This clone has a handful of counts. The chain is built from TRBV28 and TRBJ1-4, with 8 bases lining up with TRBD1. Germline lookup yields CDR1 MDHEN and CDR2 SYDVKM. With V trimmed by 2 bases and J by 11 bases, 1 base remained unmatched. The CDR3 is made up of 12 amino acids. The CDR3 DNA reads TGTGCCAGCAGTTTAAGGACAGGGAAACTGTTTTTT. Residues: CASSLRTGKLFF.

The rearrangement joins TRBV5-1 to TRBJ2-3; TRBD1 matches 10 bases. Trimming cost V 3 bases and J 5 bases; bases outside gene matches: 3. Germline CDR1 is SGHRS and CDR2 is YFSETQ. The CDR3 is made up of 14 amino acids. The CDR3 sequence: CASSSGQGEDTQYF. DNA of the CDR3: TGCGCCAGCAGCTCCGGACAGGGGGAAGATACGCAGTATTTT.

This chain connects TRBV6-1 to TRBJ2-5, with 8 bases identical to TRBD1. J was trimmed by 3 bases and V by 9 bases; bases with no gene match: 6. The CDR3 loop spans 13 amino acids. CDR1 is MNHNS, CDR2 SASEGT, per germline. CDR3 amino acids: CASRTGNEETQYF. The CDR3 DNA follows: TGTGCCAGTCGGACAGGGAACGAAGAGACCCAGTACTTC.

The rearrangement uses TRBV6-4 and TRBJ2-1, with 7 bases fitting TRBD2. CDR1 and CDR2 (germline): MRHNA, SNTAGT. CDR3 length: 15 amino acids. J was trimmed by 7 bases and V by 2 bases; bases with no gene match: 8. The CDR3 coding sequence is TGTGCCAGCAGTGACCTGGCGGGAGCGAGGAATGAGCAGTTCTTC. Translated: CASSDLAGARNEQFF.

J is TRBJ2-1 and V is TRBV5-1; D might be TRBD2 (5 bases). Germline V CDR1 and CDR2: SGHRS, YFSETQ. This CDR3 spans 15 amino acids. V was pared by 1 base and J by 0 bases, with 8 bases between. This chain's CDR3 is CASSLMGSSYNEQFF. Written as DNA, the CDR3 is TGCGCCAGCAGCTTGATGGGGAGCTCCTACAATGAGCAGTTCTTC.

The chain employs TRBV18 and TRBJ2-2; 9 nucleotides agree with TRBD1. V lost 8 bases, J lost 1 base, and 2 bases stayed unmatched. CDR3 length: 14 amino acids. Germline-derived CDR1 and CDR2 are KGHSH and LQKENI. DNA for the CDR3: TGTGCCAGCCCGACAGGGGGGAACACCGGGGAGCTGTTTTTT. As protein: CASPTGGNTGELFF.

In its sample, this clone was seen a few times. V is TRBV10-3 and J is TRBJ2-1; 7 bases map to TRBD1. This CDR3 contains 15 residues. Germline V lookup: CDR1 ENHRY, CDR2 SYGVKD. V lost 5 bases to trimming and J lost 1 base; unmatched junction nucleotides: 5. The CDR3 is CAISNRDSSYNEQFF. CDR3 nucleotides: TGTGCCATCAGTAACCGGGACAGTTCCTACAATGAGCAGTTCTTC.

The gene calls are TRBV7-9 and TRBJ1-3, with D perhaps TRBD1 (5 bases). The germline gives CDR1 SEHNR, CDR2 FQNEAQ (reference sequence). V lost 2 bases and J 4 bases, leaving 12 bases between the germline ends. This CDR3 contains 15 residues. CDR3: CASSLRGVSGNTIYF. CDR3 sequence (DNA): TGTGCCAGCAGCTTACGGGGGGTATCGGGAAACACCATATATTTT.

This clone was counted only a few times. This chain uses TRBV20-1 with TRBJ2-7, with TRBD2 as a possible D gene (6 bases). The germline gives CDR1 DFQATT, CDR2 SNEGSKA (reference sequence). The V end lost 6 bases, the J end lost 4 bases, and 10 bases lay between the germline ends. This CDR3 comprises 11 residues. CDR3: CSAGSGYEQYF. In nucleotides, the CDR3 is TGCAGTGCCGGGAGCGGGTACGAGCAGTACTTC.

The chain has TRBV12-2 and TRBJ1-2. TRBV12-2 is recorded as a pseudogene. The length of the CDR3 is 16 residues. CDR3 protein: CASRLAAIGGRHGYTF. The DNA of the CDR3 is TGTGCAAGTCGCTTAGCGGCGATTGGAGGGAGACATGGCTACACCTTC.

The rearrangement links TRBV5-1 to TRBJ2-7; a weak D match, TRBD1 (7 bases). The germline CDR1 and CDR2 sequences are SGHRS and YFSETQ. Trimming removed 4 bases at V and 4 bases at J, with 18 bases between. This CDR3 contains 15 residues. The CDR3: CASSQTTGEVYEQYF. CDR3 nucleotide sequence: TGCGCCAGCAGCCAAACAACAGGGGAGGTTTACGAGCAGTACTTC.

V gene TRBV5-1 combines with J gene TRBJ2-6; tentative D call: TRBD1 (5 bases). CDR1 is SGHRS, CDR2 YFSETQ, per germline. V lost 4 bases and J 4 bases, leaving 12 bases between the germline ends. The CDR3 covers 15 residues. The CDR3 sequence: CASSLQGSGANVLTF. As DNA, the CDR3 is TGCGCCAGCAGCCTCCAGGGATCCGGGGCCAACGTCCTGACTTTC.

The chain carries TRBV27 and TRBJ1-5; D remains ambiguous. CDR1 is MNHEY, CDR2 SMNVEV, per germline (reference sequence). Trimming removed 3 bases from V and 6 bases from J, with 15 bases in between. The length of the CDR3 is 15 residues. DNA for the CDR3: TGTGCCAGCAGTTTGAGGTCCGGCTTCCTTCAGCCCCAGCATTTT. The encoded protein is CASSLRSGFLQPQHF.

The chain carries TRBV5-1 and TRBJ2-3, with 11 nucleotides matching TRBD2. The ends lost 0 bases at V and 4 bases at J; junction bases unmatched: 4. From germline, CDR1 is SGHRS and CDR2 YFSETQ. This CDR3 region has 16 residues. The CDR3 region has the DNA TGCGCCAGCAGCTTGGGGGCTAGCGGGAGGTCAGATACGCAGTATTTT. Protein sequence: CASSLGASGRSDTQYF.

As to this clone: Compared with germline, one end of the junction differs, possibly owing to a read error. The gene calls are TRBV5-4 and TRBJ1-1; D remains ambiguous. Germline-derived CDR1 and CDR2 are SGHNT and YYREEE (reference sequence). This CDR3 region has 14 residues. Here the CDR3 reads CASSLGVGDTEAFF. CDR3 nucleotides: TGTGCCAGCAGCTTGGGGGTAGGTGACACTGAGGCTTTCTTT. Filled out from reference TRBV5-4 and TRBJ1-1, the complete variable domain reads ETGVTQSPTHLIKTRGQQVTLRCSSQSGHNTVSWYQQALGQGPQFIFQYYREEENGRGNFPPRFSGLQFPNYSSELNVNALELDDSALYLCASSLGVGDTEAFFGQGTRLTVV.

The chain links TRBV28 to TRBJ2-7; D unclear. Per germline, CDR1 MDHEN and CDR2 SYDVKM. Between the trimmed V and J ends, which lost 6 bases and 3 bases, there was a span of 9 bases. The CDR3 contains 12 residues. CDR3 DNA sequence: TGTGCCAGCAGCCCGAACAGCTACGAGCAGTACTTC. This encodes CASSPNSYEQYF.

The V and J genes are TRBV2 and TRBJ2-5; 10 bases map to TRBD2. Trimming took 4 bases from V and 11 from J; bases not matched to a gene: 13. CDR1 is SNHLY, CDR2 FYNNEI, per germline. There are 15 residues in the CDR3. CDR3 region: CASSGSSGSGIRQYF. The CDR3 DNA reads as TGTGCCAGCAGTGGATCTAGCGGGAGTGGGATTCGGCAGTACTTC. Full variable domain (rest looked up from reference TRBV2 and TRBJ2-5): EPEVTQTPSHQVTQMGQEVILRCVPISNHLYFYWYRQILGQKVEFLVSFYNNEISEKSEIFDDQFSVERPDGSNFTLKIRSTKLEDSAMYFCASSGSSGSGIRQYFGPGTRLLVL.